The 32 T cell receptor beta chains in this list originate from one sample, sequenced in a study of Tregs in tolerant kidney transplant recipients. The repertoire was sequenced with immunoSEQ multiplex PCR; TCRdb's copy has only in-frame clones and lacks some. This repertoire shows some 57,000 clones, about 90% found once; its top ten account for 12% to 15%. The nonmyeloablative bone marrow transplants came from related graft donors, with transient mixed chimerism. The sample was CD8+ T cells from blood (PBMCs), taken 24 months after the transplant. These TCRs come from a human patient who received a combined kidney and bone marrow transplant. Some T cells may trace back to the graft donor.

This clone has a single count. The CDR3 coding sequence is TGTGCCAGCTCAAAAGAGGGACAAGGGTACGGCTACACCTTC. Its protein product is CASSKEGQGYGYTF. V gene TRBV7-8 combines with J gene TRBJ1-2; a possible D gene is TRBD1 (6 bases). Germline loops: CDR1 SGHVS, CDR2 FQNEAQ. Trimming cost V 8 bases and J 8 bases, with 21 bases left between them. The CDR3 covers 14 residues.

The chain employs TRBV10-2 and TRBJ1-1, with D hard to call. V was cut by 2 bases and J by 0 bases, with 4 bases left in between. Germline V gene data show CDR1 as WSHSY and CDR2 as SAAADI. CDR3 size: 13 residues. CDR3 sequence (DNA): TGCGCCAGCAGTGAGGTATTGAACACTGAAGCTTTCTTT. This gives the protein CASSEVLNTEAFF.

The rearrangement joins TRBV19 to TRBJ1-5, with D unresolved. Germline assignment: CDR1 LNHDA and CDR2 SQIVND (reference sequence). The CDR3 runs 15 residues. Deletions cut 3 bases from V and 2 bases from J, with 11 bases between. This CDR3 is CASSIGYYGNQPQHF. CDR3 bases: TGTGCCAGTAGTATCGGATACTATGGCAATCAGCCCCAGCATTTT.

CDR3 coding DNA: TGTGCCAGCAGCTTAGGAGGGGGACCTAACTACGAGCAGTACTTC. Residues: CASSLGGGPNYEQYF. The genes are TRBV7-2 and TRBJ2-7, with D maybe TRBD1 (6 bases). V shed 1 base and J shed 3 bases, with 13 bases lying between them. The CDR3 is made up of 15 amino acids. CDR1 is SGHTA, CDR2 FQGNSA, per germline.

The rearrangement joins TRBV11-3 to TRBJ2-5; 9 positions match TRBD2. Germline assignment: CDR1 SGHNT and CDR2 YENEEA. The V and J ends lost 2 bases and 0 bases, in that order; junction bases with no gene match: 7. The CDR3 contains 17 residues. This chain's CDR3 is CASSLPLAGRYQETQYF. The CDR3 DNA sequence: TGTGCCAGCAGCTTACCCCTAGCGGGAAGATACCAAGAGACCCAGTACTTC.

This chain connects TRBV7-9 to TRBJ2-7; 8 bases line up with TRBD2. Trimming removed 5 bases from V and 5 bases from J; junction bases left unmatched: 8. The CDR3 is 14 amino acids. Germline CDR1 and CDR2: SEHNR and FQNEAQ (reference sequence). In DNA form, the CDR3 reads TGTGCCAGCAGCGATGGACTAGCATCACACGAGCAGTACTTC. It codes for CASSDGLASHEQYF.

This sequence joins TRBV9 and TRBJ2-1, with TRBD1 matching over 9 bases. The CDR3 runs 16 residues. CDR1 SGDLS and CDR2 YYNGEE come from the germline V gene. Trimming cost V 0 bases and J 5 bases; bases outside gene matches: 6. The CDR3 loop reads CASSVVGTGLDNEQFF. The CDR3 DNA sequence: TGTGCCAGCAGCGTAGTGGGGACAGGGTTAGACAATGAGCAGTTCTTC.

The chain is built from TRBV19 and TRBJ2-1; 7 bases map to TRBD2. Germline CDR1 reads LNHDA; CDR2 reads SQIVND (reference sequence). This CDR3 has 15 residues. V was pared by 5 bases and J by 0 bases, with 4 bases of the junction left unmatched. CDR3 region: CASSLAASSYNEQFF. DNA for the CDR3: TGTGCCAGTAGTCTAGCGGCTAGCTCCTACAATGAGCAGTTCTTC.

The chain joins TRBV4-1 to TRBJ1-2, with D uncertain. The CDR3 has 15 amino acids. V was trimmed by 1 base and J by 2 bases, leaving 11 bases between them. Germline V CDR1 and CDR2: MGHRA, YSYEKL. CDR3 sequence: CASSQVGVSNYGYTF. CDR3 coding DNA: TGCGCCAGCAGCCAAGTCGGGGTCTCGAACTATGGCTACACCTTC.

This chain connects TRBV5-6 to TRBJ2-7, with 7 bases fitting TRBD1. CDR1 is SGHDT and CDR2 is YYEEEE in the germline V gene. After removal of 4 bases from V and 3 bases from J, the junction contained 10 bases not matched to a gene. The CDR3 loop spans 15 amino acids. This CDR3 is CASSRSRTGRYEQYF. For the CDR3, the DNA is TGTGCCAGCAGCCGATCAAGGACAGGACGCTACGAGCAGTACTTC.

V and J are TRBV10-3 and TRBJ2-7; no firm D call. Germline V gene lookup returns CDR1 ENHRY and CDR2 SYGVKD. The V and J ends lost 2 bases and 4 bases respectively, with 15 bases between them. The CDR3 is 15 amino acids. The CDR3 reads CAISEVVTTSYEQYF. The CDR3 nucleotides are TGTGCCATCAGTGAGGTAGTGACGACTTCGTACGAGCAGTACTTC.

This chain's CDR3 is CASSPPVAQAQETQYF. In DNA, the CDR3 is TGTGCCAGCTCACCACCGGTGGCACAGGCCCAAGAGACCCAGTACTTC. J is TRBJ2-5 and V is TRBV18; the D gene is possibly TRBD1 (5 bases). The CDR3 has 16 residues. Per germline, CDR1 KGHSH and CDR2 LQKENI. Trimming cost V 0 bases and J 1 base, with 12 bases left between them. Together with reference TRBV18 and TRBJ2-5, the CDR3 gives the full variable domain: NAGVMQNPRHLVRRRGQEARLRCSPMKGHSHVYWYRQLPEEGLKFMVYLQKENIIDESGMPKERFSAEFPKEGPSILRIQQVVRGDSAAYFCASSPPVAQAQETQYFGPGTRLLVL.

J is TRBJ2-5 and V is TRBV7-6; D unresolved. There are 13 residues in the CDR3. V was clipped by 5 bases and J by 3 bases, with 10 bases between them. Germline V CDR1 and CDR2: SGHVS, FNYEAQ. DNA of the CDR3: TGTGCCAGCAGCCTGACTGCTAAAGAGACCCAGTACTTC. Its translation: CASSLTAKETQYF. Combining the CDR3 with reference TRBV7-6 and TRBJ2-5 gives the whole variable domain GAGVSQSPRYKVTKRGQDVALRCDPISGHVSLYWYRQALGQGPEFLTYFNYEAQQDKSGLPNDRFSAERPEGSISTLTIQRTEQRDSAMYRCASSLTAKETQYFGPGTRLLVL.

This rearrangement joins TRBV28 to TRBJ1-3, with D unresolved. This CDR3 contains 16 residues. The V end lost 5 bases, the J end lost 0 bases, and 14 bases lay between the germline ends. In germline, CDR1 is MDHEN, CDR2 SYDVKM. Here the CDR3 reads CASSDAGRHSGNTIYF. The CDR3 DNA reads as TGTGCCAGCAGTGACGCGGGCAGGCACTCTGGAAACACCATATATTTT.

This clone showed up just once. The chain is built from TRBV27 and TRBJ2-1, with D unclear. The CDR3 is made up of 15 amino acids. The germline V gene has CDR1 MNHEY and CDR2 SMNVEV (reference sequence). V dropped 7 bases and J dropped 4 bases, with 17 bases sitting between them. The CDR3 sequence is CASNNLGSIYNEQFF. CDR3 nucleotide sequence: TGTGCCAGCAATAACCTAGGATCTATTTACAATGAGCAGTTCTTC.

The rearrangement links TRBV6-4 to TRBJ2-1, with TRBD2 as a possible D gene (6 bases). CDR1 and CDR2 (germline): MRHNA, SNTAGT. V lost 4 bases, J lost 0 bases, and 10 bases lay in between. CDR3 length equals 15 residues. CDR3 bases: TGTGCCAGCAGTGTTTTAGCGGACTCCTACAATGAGCAGTTCTTC. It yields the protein CASSVLADSYNEQFF.

This CDR3 is CASSPKLDIGSGELFF. CDR3 bases: TGTGCCAGCAGCCCAAAACTAGATATTGGATCCGGGGAGCTGTTTTTT. The chain recombines TRBV7-9 with TRBJ2-2; D is possibly TRBD2 (5 bases). The CDR3 spans 16 residues. V was shortened by 5 bases and J by 6 bases, with 19 bases between the two germline ends. Germline V gene lookup returns CDR1 SEHNR and CDR2 FQNEAQ (reference sequence).

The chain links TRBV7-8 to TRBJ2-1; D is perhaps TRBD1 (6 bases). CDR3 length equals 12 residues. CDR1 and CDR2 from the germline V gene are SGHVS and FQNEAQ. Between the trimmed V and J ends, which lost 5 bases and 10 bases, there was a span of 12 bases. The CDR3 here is CASSPGAGEQFF. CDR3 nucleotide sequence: TGTGCCAGCAGCCCAGGGGCGGGCGAGCAGTTCTTC.

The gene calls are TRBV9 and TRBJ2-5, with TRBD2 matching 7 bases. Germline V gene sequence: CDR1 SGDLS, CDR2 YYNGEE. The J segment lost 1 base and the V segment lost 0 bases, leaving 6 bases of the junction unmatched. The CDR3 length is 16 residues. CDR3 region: CASSVGLADPQETQYF. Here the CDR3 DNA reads TGTGCCAGCAGCGTAGGTCTAGCGGACCCCCAAGAGACCCAGTACTTC. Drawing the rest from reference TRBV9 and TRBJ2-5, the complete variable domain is DSGVTQTPKHLITATGQRVTLRCSPRSGDLSVYWYQQSLDQGLQFLIQYYNGEERAKGNILERFSAQQFPDLHSELNLSSLELGDSALYFCASSVGLADPQETQYFGPGTRLLVL.

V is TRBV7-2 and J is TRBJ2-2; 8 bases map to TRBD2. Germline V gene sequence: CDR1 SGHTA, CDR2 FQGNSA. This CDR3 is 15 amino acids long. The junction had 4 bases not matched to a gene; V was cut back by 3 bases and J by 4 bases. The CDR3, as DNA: TGTGCCAGCAGCTTCGGGCTAGCGGGCACCGGGGAGCTGTTTTTT. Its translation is CASSFGLAGTGELFF.

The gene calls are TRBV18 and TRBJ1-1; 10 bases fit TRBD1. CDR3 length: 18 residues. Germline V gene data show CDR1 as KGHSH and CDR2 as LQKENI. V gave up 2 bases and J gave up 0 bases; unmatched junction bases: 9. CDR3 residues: CASSPVTGGLSLNTEAFF. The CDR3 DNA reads TGTGCCAGCTCACCAGTGACAGGGGGCTTATCCCTGAACACTGAAGCTTTCTTT.

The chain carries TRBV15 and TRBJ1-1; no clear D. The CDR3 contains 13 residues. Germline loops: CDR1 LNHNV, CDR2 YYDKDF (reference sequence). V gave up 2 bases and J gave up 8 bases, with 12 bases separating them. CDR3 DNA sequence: TGTGCCACCAGCAGACCCTGGGAGATCGAAGCTTTCTTT. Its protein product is CATSRPWEIEAFF.

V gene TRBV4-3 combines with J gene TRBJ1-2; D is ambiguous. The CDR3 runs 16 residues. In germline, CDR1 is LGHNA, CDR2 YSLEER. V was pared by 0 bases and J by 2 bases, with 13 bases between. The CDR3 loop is CASSQDRTQINYGYTF. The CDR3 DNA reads TGCGCCAGCAGCCAAGATCGTACACAGATAAACTATGGCTACACCTTC.

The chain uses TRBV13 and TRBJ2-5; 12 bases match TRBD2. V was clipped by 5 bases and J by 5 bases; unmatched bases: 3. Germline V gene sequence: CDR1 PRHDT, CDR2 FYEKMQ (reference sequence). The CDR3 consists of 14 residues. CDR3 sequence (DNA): TGTGCCAGCAGCCCCGGGACTAGCGGGGAGACCCAGTACTTC. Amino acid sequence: CASSPGTSGETQYF.

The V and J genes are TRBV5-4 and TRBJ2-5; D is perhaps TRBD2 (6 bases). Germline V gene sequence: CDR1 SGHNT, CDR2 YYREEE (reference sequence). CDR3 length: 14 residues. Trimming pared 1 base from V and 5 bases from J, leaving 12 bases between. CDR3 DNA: TGTGCCAGCAGCTTGCCACTAGCCGGCGAGACCCAGTACTTC. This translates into CASSLPLAGETQYF. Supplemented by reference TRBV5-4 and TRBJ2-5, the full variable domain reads ETGVTQSPTHLIKTRGQQVTLRCSSQSGHNTVSWYQQALGQGPQFIFQYYREEENGRGNFPPRFSGLQFPNYSSELNVNALELDDSALYLCASSLPLAGETQYFGPGTRLLVL.

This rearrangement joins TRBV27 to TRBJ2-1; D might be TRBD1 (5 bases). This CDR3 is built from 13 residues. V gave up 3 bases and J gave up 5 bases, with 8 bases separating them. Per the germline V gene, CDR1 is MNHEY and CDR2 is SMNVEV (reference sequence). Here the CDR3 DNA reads TGTGCCAGCAGTTTTATGGGGCACAATGAGCAGTTCTTC. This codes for CASSFMGHNEQFF.

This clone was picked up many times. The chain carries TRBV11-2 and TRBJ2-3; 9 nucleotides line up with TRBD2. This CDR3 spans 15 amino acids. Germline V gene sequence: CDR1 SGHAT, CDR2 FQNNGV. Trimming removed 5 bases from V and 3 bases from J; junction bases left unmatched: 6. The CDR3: CASSRLAAGTDTQYF. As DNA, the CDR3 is TGTGCCAGCAGCCGACTAGCGGCGGGGACAGATACGCAGTATTTT.

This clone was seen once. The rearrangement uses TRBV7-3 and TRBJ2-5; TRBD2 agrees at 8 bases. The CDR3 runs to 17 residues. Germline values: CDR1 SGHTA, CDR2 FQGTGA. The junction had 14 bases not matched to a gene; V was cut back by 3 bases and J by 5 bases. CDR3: CASSFFSGGELAETQYF. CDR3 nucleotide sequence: TGTGCCAGCAGCTTTTTCTCGGGGGGGGAGCTTGCGGAGACCCAGTACTTC.

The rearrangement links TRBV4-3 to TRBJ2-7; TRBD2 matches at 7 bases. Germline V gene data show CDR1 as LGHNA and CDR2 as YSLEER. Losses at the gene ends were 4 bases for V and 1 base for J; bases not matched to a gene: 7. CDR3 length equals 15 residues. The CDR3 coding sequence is TGCGCCAGCAGCCCCCAGGGTAGCGGGTCCTACGAGCAGTACTTC. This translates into CASSPQGSGSYEQYF.

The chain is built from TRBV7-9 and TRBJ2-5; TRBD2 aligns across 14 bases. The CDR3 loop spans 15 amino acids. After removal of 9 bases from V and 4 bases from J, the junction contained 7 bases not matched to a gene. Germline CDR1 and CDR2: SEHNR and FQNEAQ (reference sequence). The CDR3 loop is CASGLAGGKGETQYF. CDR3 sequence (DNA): TGTGCCAGTGGACTAGCGGGAGGCAAAGGAGAGACCCAGTACTTC. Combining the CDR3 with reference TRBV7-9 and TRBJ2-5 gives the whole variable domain DTGVSQNPRHKITKRGQNVTFRCDPISEHNRLYWYRQTLGQGPEFLTYFQNEAQLEKSRLLSDRFSAERPKGSFSTLEIQRTEQGDSAMYLCASGLAGGKGETQYFGPGTRLLVL.

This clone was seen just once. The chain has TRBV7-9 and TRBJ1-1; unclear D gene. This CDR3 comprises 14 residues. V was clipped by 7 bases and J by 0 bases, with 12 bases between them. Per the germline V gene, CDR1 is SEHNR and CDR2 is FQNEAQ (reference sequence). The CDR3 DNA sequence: TGTGCCAGCACCGACCTGGGCGTGAACACTGAAGCTTTCTTT. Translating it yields CASTDLGVNTEAFF.

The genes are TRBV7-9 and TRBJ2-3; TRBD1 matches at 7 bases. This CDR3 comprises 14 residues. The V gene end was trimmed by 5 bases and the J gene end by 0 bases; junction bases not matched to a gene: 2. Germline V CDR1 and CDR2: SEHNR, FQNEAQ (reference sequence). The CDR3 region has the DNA TGTGCCAGCAGCGAACAGGGGAGCACAGATACGCAGTATTTT. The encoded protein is CASSEQGSTDTQYF.